Each of the 15 T cell receptor beta chains below was sequenced from the same sample in a study of beta chain features in type 1 diabetes. Study-level findings and limits: In all four CD4+ subsets, TCRB CDR3 length was significantly, moderately reduced in type 1 diabetes.

The study reverse transcribed the entire isolated RNA, so it sequenced expressed TCRB transcripts. Data came from immunoSEQ multiplex PCR; TCRdb stores just in-frame clones and leaves some out. The top ten clones hold under 0.02% of a sample with approximately 270,000 clones, around 15% of them seen once. Antigen specificity for these receptors is unknown. Specimen: naive CD4+ T cells from blood. These receptors all come from a man aged 25 to 40 with type 1 diabetes.

This clone showed up just a few times. V gene TRBV28 combines with J gene TRBJ1-2; no firm D call. This CDR3 has 12 amino acids. V shed 3 bases and J shed 6 bases, with 8 bases lying between them. Germline CDR1 MDHEN, CDR2 SYDVKM. DNA for the CDR3: TGTGCCAGCAGTTTTTCCCAGGATGGCTACACCTTC. Amino acids: CASSFSQDGYTF.

Only a few counts were recorded for this clone. Written as DNA, the CDR3 is TGTGCCAGCAGCCCCAGGGGCCCAACCGACAATGAGCAGTTCTTC. It encodes CASSPRGPTDNEQFF. The rearrangement joins TRBV7-9 to TRBJ2-1; D possibly corresponds to TRBD1 (6 bases). Germline CDR1 and CDR2: SEHNR and FQNEAQ (reference sequence). Trimming stripped 5 bases from V and 5 bases from J, with 16 bases between. CDR3 length: 15 amino acids. The variable domain in full, completed from reference TRBV7-9 and TRBJ2-1, reads DTGVSQNPRHKITKRGQNVTFRCDPISEHNRLYWYRQTLGQGPEFLTYFQNEAQLEKSRLLSDRFSAERPKGSFSTLEIQRTEQGDSAMYLCASSPRGPTDNEQFFGPGTRLTVL.

Note on this clone: The identical CDR3 is also encoded by other nucleotide sequences in the sample. The chain has TRBV18 and TRBJ2-1; the match to TRBD2 covers 9 bases. CDR1 is KGHSH, CDR2 LQKENI, per germline. The V gene end was trimmed by 0 bases and the J gene end by 7 bases; junction bases not matched to a gene: 4. The CDR3 sequence is 15 residues long. The CDR3 bases are TGTGCCAGCTCACCACCGAGCGGGAGGAGGAATGAGCAGTTCTTC. Amino acid sequence: CASSPPSGRRNEQFF.

The chain employs TRBV7-9 and TRBJ1-5; 8 bases agree with TRBD1. CDR3 length: 12 amino acids. Per the germline V gene, CDR1 is SEHNR and CDR2 is FQNEAQ (reference sequence). The V segment lost 5 bases and the J segment 6 bases; nucleotides outside the gene matches: 0. CDR3 nucleotides: TGTGCCAGCAGCCAGGGGGCTCAGCCCCAGCATTTT. It codes for CASSQGAQPQHF.

This clone has just a few counts. The rearrangement joins TRBV19 to TRBJ1-4; 7 positions agree with TRBD1. The V gene end was trimmed by 5 bases and the J gene end by 0 bases; junction bases not matched to a gene: 0. Germline-derived CDR1 and CDR2 are LNHDA and SQIVND (reference sequence). The CDR3 length is 14 residues. In DNA, the CDR3 is TGTGCCAGTAGTGGGACAGCAACTAATGAAAAACTGTTTTTT. This translates into CASSGTATNEKLFF.

This sequence joins TRBV19 and TRBJ2-7; 9 nucleotides match TRBD1. Germline V lookup: CDR1 LNHDA, CDR2 SQIVND (reference sequence). CDR3 length equals 14 residues. The ends lost 10 bases at V and 1 base at J; junction bases unmatched: 8. CDR3 in DNA: TGTGCCACCTCCGGGACAGGGCAATCCTACGAGCAGTACTTC. This gives the protein CATSGTGQSYEQYF.

In its sample, this clone was seen a few times. The chain joins TRBV29-1 to TRBJ2-5, with TRBD2 identical over 10 bases. The CDR3 extends over 14 amino acids. J was trimmed by 5 bases and V by 7 bases; bases with no gene match: 10. The V gene's germline CDR1 is SQVTM and CDR2 ANQGSEA. This chain's CDR3 is CSAGGLAGVETQYF. The CDR3, as DNA: TGCAGCGCCGGGGGTCTAGCGGGAGTTGAGACCCAGTACTTC.

V gene TRBV19 combines with J gene TRBJ1-2; D is uncertain. In germline, CDR1 is LNHDA, CDR2 SQIVND (reference sequence). The V end was cut by 7 bases, the J end by 5 bases, with 14 bases between. This CDR3 comprises 13 residues. The chain's CDR3 is CASKTGRDYGYTF. CDR3 DNA sequence: TGTGCCAGTAAAACCGGACGGGATTATGGCTACACCTTC.

This clone has more than one count but fewer than ten. The chain couples TRBV9 to TRBJ2-7, with D uncertain. V gave up 0 bases and J gave up 3 bases, with 13 bases separating them. This CDR3 has 15 amino acids. CDR1 is SGDLS, CDR2 YYNGEE, per germline. The CDR3 nucleotides are TGTGCCAGCAGCGTAGACAGCCTCACCGGCTACGAGCAGTACTTC. It translates to CASSVDSLTGYEQYF.

CDR3 loop: CAARTSGQSNTGELFF. The DNA of the CDR3 is TGTGCCGCCCGGACTAGCGGACAGTCGAACACCGGGGAGCTGTTTTTT. J is TRBJ2-2 and V is TRBV2; 10 nucleotides match TRBD2. CDR3 length equals 16 residues. Losses at the gene ends were 11 bases for V and 0 bases for J; bases not matched to a gene: 9. Germline-derived CDR1 and CDR2 are SNHLY and FYNNEI.

This clone turned up a few times. The chain uses TRBV19 and TRBJ2-7; maybe TRBD2 (6 bases). Deletions cut 6 bases from V and 0 bases from J, with 15 bases between. There are 15 residues in the CDR3. Germline loops: CDR1 LNHDA, CDR2 SQIVND (reference sequence). This CDR3 is CASSFALANSYEQYF. Here the CDR3 DNA reads TGTGCCAGTAGCTTCGCTCTAGCGAACTCCTACGAGCAGTACTTC.

At least ten counts were recorded for this clone. The chain uses TRBV4-3 and TRBJ2-1; 7 positions match TRBD2. The CDR3 runs 14 residues. The V segment lost 1 base and the J segment 8 bases; nucleotides outside the gene matches: 5. CDR1 and CDR2 (germline): LGHNA, YSLEER. CDR3 sequence (DNA): TGCGCCAGCAGCCAAGGCGGGAGTCTGGATGAGCAGTTCTTC. Amino acid sequence: CASSQGGSLDEQFF.

This clone was seen a handful of times. This chain uses TRBV19 with TRBJ2-7; TRBD2 matches at 8 bases. Germline CDR1 is LNHDA and CDR2 is SQIVND (reference sequence). V dropped 9 bases and J dropped 3; count of bases not matched to a gene: 4. This CDR3 has 12 amino acids. This chain's CDR3 is CASASGYYEQYF. The DNA of the CDR3 is TGTGCCAGCGCTAGCGGGTACTACGAGCAGTACTTC.

V gene TRBV28 combines with J gene TRBJ2-5; D is uncertain. The CDR3 runs to 13 residues. Trimming pared 3 bases from V and 5 bases from J, leaving 10 bases between. Germline V gene data show CDR1 as MDHEN and CDR2 as SYDVKM. CDR3 nucleotides: TGTGCCAGCAGTTTTATCCCTACGGAGACCCAGTACTTC. Protein sequence: CASSFIPTETQYF. The variable domain in full, completed from reference TRBV28 and TRBJ2-5, reads DVKVTQSSRYLVKRTGEKVFLECVQDMDHENMFWYRQDPGLGLRLIYFSYDVKMKEKGDIPEGYSVSREKKERFSLILESASTNQTSMYLCASSFIPTETQYFGPGTRLLVL.

The chain joins TRBV28 to TRBJ2-7; a possible D gene is TRBD2 (5 bases). V shed 4 bases and J shed 6 bases, with 10 bases lying between them. CDR1 and CDR2 from the germline V gene are MDHEN and SYDVKM. CDR3 length: 12 residues. The CDR3, as DNA: TGTGCCAGCAGTTGGCTAGCAGGCGAGCAGTACTTC. It translates to CASSWLAGEQYF.